Listed below are T cell receptor beta chains from one sample, sequenced in a study of identifying expanded T cells in peripheral blood. The table came from immunoSEQ multiplex PCR; TCRdb's copy has only in-frame clones and leaves some out. The sample has 90,000 or so clones, more than 70% seen once. The sample comprised blood. The origin of the receptors is a person between 18 and 75 years old in good health. Both conserved end residues are part of each CDR3. The D gene is left open where the match is weak. The size of a clone is reported for some rows only, either as once, few or many, or as a class for expanded clones.

cdr3_aa | cdr3_nt | clone_size | j_call | cdr3_length | d_call | v_call
CASTRGGLALYF | TGTGCCAGCACCCGCGGGGGACTAGCTCTCTATTTT | . | TRBJ2-3 | 12 | TRBD2 | TRBV13
CATSWGVYGYTF | TGTGCCACCTCATGGGGGGTCTATGGCTACACCTTC | . | TRBJ1-2 | 12 | . | TRBV6-1
CASSFTSGGWNEQFF | TGCGCCAGCAGCTTCACTAGCGGGGGATGGAATGAGCAGTTCTTC | . | TRBJ2-1 | 15 | TRBD2 | TRBV5-1
CASSRPGPINEQFF | TGTGCCAGCAGTCGCCCGGGGCCTATTAATGAGCAGTTCTTC | . | TRBJ2-1 | 14 | . | TRBV28
CASSDTGTQGYEKLFF | TGTGCCAGCAGTGATACAGGGACGCAGGGGTATGAAAAACTGTTTTTT | . | TRBJ1-4 | 16 | . | TRBV6-1
CASSSYQETQYF | TGTGCCAGCAGCTCGTACCAAGAGACCCAGTACTTC | . | TRBJ2-5 | 12 | . | TRBV13
CASRGVTDTQYF | TGTGCCAGCAGAGGCGTCACAGATACGCAGTATTTT | . | TRBJ2-3 | 12 | . | TRBV6-5
CASTLEVASGTGELFF | TGTGCCAGCACCCTGGAGGTAGCATCGGGCACCGGGGAGCTGTTTTTT | . | TRBJ2-2 | 16 | . | TRBV11-1
CASSQGGQHSGNTIYF | TGCGCCAGCAGCCAGGGGGGACAGCACTCTGGAAACACCATATATTTT | . | TRBJ1-3 | 16 | TRBD1 | TRBV4-3
CASLPKGGQELVTDTQYF | TGTGCCAGCCTACCCAAAGGCGGCCAGGAATTGGTGACAGATACGCAGTATTTT | . | TRBJ2-3 | 18 | . | TRBV9
CASSYFGGSGYEQYF | TGTGCCAGCAGTTACTTCGGGGGTTCGGGCTACGAGCAGTACTTC | . | TRBJ2-7 | 15 | . | TRBV6-6
CASSLQGLPNTEAFF | TGCGCCAGCAGCTTGCAGGGGCTCCCGAACACTGAAGCTTTCTTT | . | TRBJ1-1 | 15 | . | TRBV5-1
CASSIFSGGISYEQYF | TGTGCCAGTAGTATATTCTCCGGGGGAATCTCCTACGAGCAGTACTTC | . | TRBJ2-7 | 16 | . | TRBV19
CASSLAGVYSPLHF | TGTGCCAGCAGTTTGGCAGGGGTCTATTCACCCCTCCACTTT | . | TRBJ1-6 | 14 | . | TRBV27
CASSYTGTGRNSPLHF | TGTGCCAGCAGTTATACCGGGACAGGGCGGAATTCACCCCTCCACTTT | . | TRBJ1-6 | 16 | TRBD1 | TRBV6-5
CASSEAATSGNTIYF | TGTGCCAGCAGTGAAGCAGCAACCTCTGGAAACACCATATATTTT | . | TRBJ1-3 | 15 | . | TRBV2
CASSIDLGASNQPQHF | TGTGCCAGTAGTATAGATCTGGGGGCGAGCAATCAGCCCCAGCATTTT | . | TRBJ1-5 | 16 | . | TRBV19
CASSLAARGVPSYEQYF | TGTGCCAGCAGCTTAGCCGCCAGGGGGGTACCGTCCTACGAGCAGTACTTC | . | TRBJ2-7 | 17 | . | TRBV7-8
CASSQEAPTSPGKETQYF | TGTGCCAGCAGCCAAGAAGCCCCGACTAGCCCTGGCAAAGAGACCCAGTACTTC | . | TRBJ2-5 | 18 | TRBD2 | TRBV4-2
CASSYDYPGYEQYF | TGTGCCAGCAGTTATGACTACCCTGGCTACGAGCAGTACTTC | . | TRBJ2-7 | 14 | . | TRBV7-2
CASTPVTQSSYEQYF | TGTGCCAGCACCCCGGTGACACAGAGCTCCTACGAGCAGTACTTC | few | TRBJ2-7 | 15 | . | TRBV7-2
CASSGALLSTDTQYF | TGTGCCAGCAGCGGGGCTCTTCTATCCACAGATACGCAGTATTTT | . | TRBJ2-3 | 15 | . | TRBV9
CATSRAQTGNNEQFF | TGTGCCACCAGCAGAGCGCAAACAGGGAACAATGAGCAGTTCTTC | once | TRBJ2-1 | 15 | . | TRBV15
CASWGADTFEQYF | TGTGCCAGCTGGGGGGCGGATACCTTCGAGCAGTACTTC | . | TRBJ2-7 | 13 | . | TRBV27
CASSPTNTDTQYF | TGTGCCAGCTCGCCTACGAACACAGATACGCAGTATTTT | . | TRBJ2-3 | 13 | . | TRBV18
CASSQELAGVREQYF | TGTGCCAGCAGTCAAGAACTAGCGGGGGTTAGGGAGCAGTACTTC | . | TRBJ2-7 | 15 | TRBD2 | TRBV6-1
CATSFAFGAVTQYF | TGTGCCACAAGTTTTGCATTCGGAGCGGTGACCCAGTACTTC | . | TRBJ2-5 | 14 | . | TRBV27
CASSISNPGTDTQYF | TGTGCCAGTAGTATATCCAACCCTGGCACAGATACGCAGTATTTT | . | TRBJ2-3 | 15 | . | TRBV19
CASSLGRQGATEAFF | TGTGCCAGCAGTTTAGGTCGACAGGGGGCGACTGAAGCTTTCTTT | . | TRBJ1-1 | 15 | TRBD1 | TRBV27
CASSSDSYAEAFF | TGTGCCAGCAGTTCCGACTCTTACGCTGAAGCTTTCTTT | . | TRBJ1-1 | 13 | . | TRBV28
CASSLGPGQGLSGYTF | TGTGCCAGCAGCCTAGGACCGGGACAGGGGTTGTCTGGCTACACCTTC | once | TRBJ1-2 | 16 | TRBD1 | TRBV7-8
CAISDSEQPQHF | TGTGCCATCAGTGACAGCGAACAGCCCCAGCATTTT | . | TRBJ1-5 | 12 | . | TRBV10-3
CASNSGEGNSPLHF | TGTGCCAGCAATAGCGGGGAGGGTAATTCACCCCTCCACTTT | . | TRBJ1-6 | 14 | . | TRBV6-5
CASSVGGETQYF | TGTGCCAGCAGCGTAGGAGGAGAGACCCAGTACTTC | . | TRBJ2-5 | 12 | . | TRBV9
CASSLSGNQPQHF | TGCGCCAGCAGCTTGAGTGGAAATCAGCCCCAGCATTTT | . | TRBJ1-5 | 13 | . | TRBV5-1
CASSQGRLGHDYNEQFF | TGCGCCAGCAGCCAAGGAAGGTTGGGACACGACTACAATGAGCAGTTCTTC | . | TRBJ2-1 | 17 | . | TRBV4-3
CASNPTGKVGQFF | TGTGCCAGCAACCCCACAGGCAAAGTAGGGCAGTTCTTC | . | TRBJ2-1 | 13 | . | TRBV6-5
CASSLMTGNYYEQYF | TGCGCCAGCAGCTTAATGACAGGGAATTACTACGAGCAGTACTTC | . | TRBJ2-7 | 15 | TRBD1 | TRBV5-1
CASSPGEAITDTQYF | TGTGCCAGCAGTCCCGGCGAGGCTATCACAGATACGCAGTATTTT | . | TRBJ2-3 | 15 | . | TRBV2
CASSQGRNYGYTF | TGTGCCAGCAGCCAAGGACGCAACTATGGCTACACCTTC | . | TRBJ1-2 | 13 | . | TRBV14
CASSLGEKLFF | TGTGCCAGCAGTTTAGGAGAAAAACTGTTTTTT | . | TRBJ1-4 | 11 | . | TRBV28
CASSLSGSRGNQPQHF | TGTGCCAGCAGTTTATCTGGGAGCAGGGGCAATCAGCCCCAGCATTTT | . | TRBJ1-5 | 16 | . | TRBV27
CASVGGTANYGYTF | TGTGCCAGCGTGGGAGGTACGGCTAACTATGGCTACACCTTC | . | TRBJ1-2 | 14 | . | TRBV2
CASSPGLASNEQFF | TGCGCCAGCAGCCCAGGACTAGCCAGCAATGAGCAGTTCTTC | . | TRBJ2-1 | 14 | TRBD2 | TRBV10-2
CASSLGQGGTYEQYF | TGTGCCAGCAGCCTTGGACAGGGTGGCACCTACGAGCAGTACTTC | few | TRBJ2-7 | 15 | TRBD1 | TRBV7-9
CATSRGPENTIYF | TGTGCCACCAGCAGAGGTCCCGAAAACACCATATATTTT | . | TRBJ1-3 | 13 | . | TRBV15
CASSFGGTLYEQYF | TGTGCCAGCAGCTTTGGGGGGACTCTATACGAGCAGTACTTC | once | TRBJ2-7 | 14 | . | TRBV5-4
CASSSRQGLSSYNEQFF | TGTGCCAGCAGCTCAAGGCAGGGATTGAGCTCCTACAATGAGCAGTTCTTC | . | TRBJ2-1 | 17 | . | TRBV7-9
CASSQGAGGGYEQYF | TGCGCCAGCAGCCAAGGGGCAGGGGGCGGCTACGAGCAGTACTTC | . | TRBJ2-7 | 15 | TRBD1 | TRBV4-3
CASSLSIVPGSNQPQHF | TGTGCCAGCAGTTTATCGATAGTCCCCGGGAGCAATCAGCCCCAGCATTTT | . | TRBJ1-5 | 17 | . | TRBV27
CASQPRQKRSGNTIYF | TGTGCCAGCCAACCAAGGCAGAAGCGCTCTGGAAACACCATATATTTT | . | TRBJ1-3 | 16 | . | TRBV28
CASSQDLPGEQYF | TGCGCCAGCAGCCAAGATCTCCCGGGCGAGCAGTACTTC | . | TRBJ2-7 | 13 | . | TRBV4-3
CASSQFESYEQYF | TGTGCCAGCAGCCAATTTGAATCCTACGAGCAGTACTTC | few | TRBJ2-7 | 13 | . | TRBV14
CASSRLAGGHYEQYF | TGTGCCAGCAGCCGACTAGCGGGGGGGCACTACGAGCAGTACTTC | . | TRBJ2-7 | 15 | TRBD2 | TRBV7-2
CASSQVGQPHSPLHF | TGCGCCAGCAGCCAAGTAGGACAGCCTCATTCACCCCTCCACTTT | once | TRBJ1-6 | 15 | . | TRBV4-1